One and the same sample provided the 31 T cell receptor beta chains below, sequenced in a study of beta chain features in type 1 diabetes. The isolated RNA, all of it, was reverse transcribed, so expressed TCRB transcripts were what got sequenced. Clones were read by immunoSEQ multiplex PCR, and TCRdb kept only the in-frame ones, dropping some. The repertoire holds under 350,000 clones, around 7.8% seen once, with approximately 1% in the top ten. Sequenced material: central memory CD4+ T cells from blood. All receptors come from a woman aged 18-29 years in good health.

This clone appeared a few times. This sequence joins TRBV28 and TRBJ1-2; possible D gene TRBD1, 6 bases. The germline CDR1 and CDR2 sequences are MDHEN and SYDVKM. V was clipped by 3 bases and J by 6 bases, with 14 bases between them. CDR3 size: 14 residues. CDR3: CASSFPGVRNGYTF. The CDR3 DNA follows: TGTGCCAGCAGTTTCCCAGGGGTACGAAATGGCTACACCTTC.

The rearrangement joins TRBV29-1 to TRBJ2-5; 10 nucleotides align to TRBD1. V was clipped by 7 bases and J by 2 bases; unmatched bases: 10. The germline gives CDR1 SQVTM, CDR2 ANQGSEA. CDR3 length: 15 amino acids. The CDR3 sequence is CSARDRGNGQETQYF. In DNA form, the CDR3 reads TGCAGCGCCCGGGACAGGGGAAACGGGCAAGAGACCCAGTACTTC.

This clone turned up a few times. V usage is TRBV9 and J usage is TRBJ2-1; D gene uncertain. This CDR3 spans 14 amino acids. Per the germline V gene, CDR1 is SGDLS and CDR2 is YYNGEE. V lost 0 bases, J lost 6 bases, and 10 bases lay in between. In DNA form, the CDR3 reads TGTGCCAGCAGCGTAGCGCAGATGTCCAATGAGCAGTTCTTC. Translation: CASSVAQMSNEQFF.

CDR3 DNA: TGTGCCAGCAGCCCCCGGGGAGGTGTAACGGGGGAGCAGTACTTC. Translated: CASSPRGGVTGEQYF. The chain joins TRBV5-4 to TRBJ2-7; possibly TRBD2 for D (6 bases). Germline CDR1 is SGHNT and CDR2 is YYREEE (reference sequence). V was cut by 4 bases and J by 7 bases, with 21 bases left in between. The CDR3 has 15 residues.

The CDR3 sequence is CASSLTANFYEQYV. The CDR3 DNA is TGTGCCAGCAGTTTGACAGCGAACTTCTACGAGCAGTACGTC. This chain connects TRBV28 to TRBJ2-7; possible D gene TRBD1, 5 bases. Germline V CDR1 and CDR2: MDHEN, SYDVKM. Trimming took off 3 bases at V and 3 bases at J, with 12 bases between the two ends. CDR3 size: 14 residues.

This clone has a handful of counts. The chain links TRBV7-9 to TRBJ2-1, with D hard to call. Between the trimmed V and J ends, which lost 5 bases and 8 bases, there was a span of 13 bases. Germline assignment: CDR1 SEHNR and CDR2 FQNEAQ (reference sequence). The CDR3 covers 13 residues. Here the CDR3 reads CASSRLKSHEQFF. DNA for the CDR3: TGTGCCAGCAGCAGATTGAAGAGCCATGAGCAGTTCTTC.

A few counts support this clone. The chain is built from TRBV30 and TRBJ2-5, with D uncertain. Per the germline V gene, CDR1 is GTSNPN and CDR2 is SVGIG (reference sequence). The CDR3 totals 13 residues. With 1 base removed from V and 4 bases from J, the gap between germline ends came to 10 bases. CDR3 amino acids: CAWSALSPETQYF. CDR3 bases: TGTGCCTGGAGTGCCCTGTCTCCAGAGACCCAGTACTTC. The variable domain in full, completed from reference TRBV30 and TRBJ2-5, reads SQTIHQWPATLVQPVGSPLSLECTVEGTSNPNLYWYRQAAGRGLQLLFYSVGIGQISSEVPQNLSASRPQDRQFILSSKKLLLSDSGFYLCAWSALSPETQYFGPGTRLLVL.

This clone was found many times. The V gene is TRBV29-1, the J gene TRBJ2-4; tentatively, D is TRBD2 (6 bases). The ends were cut back, 4 bases at V and 0 bases at J, with 19 bases in the middle. The CDR3 runs to 17 residues. Per the germline V gene, CDR1 is SQVTM and CDR2 is ANQGSEA. In DNA, the CDR3 is TGCAGCGTTGTGTTGGGGCCTTGGGGACTAGCCAAAAACATTCAGTACTTC. As protein: CSVVLGPWGLAKNIQYF.

The chain uses TRBV15 and TRBJ2-5; TRBD2 agrees at 7 bases. This CDR3 comprises 14 residues. J gave up 3 bases and V 1 base, and 2 bases lay outside the gene matches. Germline CDR1 LNHNV, CDR2 YYDKDF (reference sequence). Written as DNA, the CDR3 is TGTGCCACCAGCAGAGGCCTAGCGGAAGAGACCCAGTACTTC. Amino acid sequence: CATSRGLAEETQYF.

This clone occurred a few times. The V gene is TRBV7-2, the J gene TRBJ2-3; TRBD2 agrees at 8 bases. Trimming at V came to 5 bases and at J to 0 bases, leaving 7 bases not matched to a gene. Germline-derived CDR1 and CDR2 are SGHTA and FQGNSA. This CDR3 is built from 16 residues. The CDR3 coding sequence is TGTGCCAGCAGCCCTTTAGCGGGGACTAGCACAGATACGCAGTATTTT. Protein: CASSPLAGTSTDTQYF.

A few counts support this clone. The chain is built from TRBV4-1 and TRBJ1-2; tentative D call: TRBD1 (5 bases). The CDR3 is made up of 15 amino acids. Germline V gene lookup returns CDR1 MGHRA and CDR2 YSYEKL. V was pared by 1 base and J by 4 bases, with 13 bases between. This chain's CDR3 is CASSQGRGSPYGYTF. In DNA form, the CDR3 reads TGCGCCAGCAGCCAAGGTAGGGGATCACCCTATGGCTACACCTTC.

This clone turned up a few times. The chain combines TRBV7-2 with TRBJ2-5, with 9 bases matching TRBD1. J lost 5 bases, V lost 0 bases, and 4 bases had no gene match. The CDR3 extends over 15 amino acids. Germline V gives CDR1 SGHTA, CDR2 FQGNSA. The CDR3 region is CASSLAWTGVETQYF. CDR3 sequence (DNA): TGTGCCAGCAGCTTAGCCTGGACAGGGGTGGAGACCCAGTACTTC.

This clone was counted a few times. This chain connects TRBV6-5 to TRBJ2-3; D might be TRBD1 or TRBD2, each matching 5 bases. Germline CDR1 and CDR2: MNHEY and SVGAGI. V gave up 8 bases and J gave up 0 bases, with 9 bases separating them. This CDR3 contains 13 residues. The CDR3 DNA is TGTGCCAGCGGGGGTTGGAGCACAGATACGCAGTATTTT. Amino acids: CASGGWSTDTQYF.

This clone was observed many times. This chain links TRBV7-9 with TRBJ1-1; D is ambiguous. V lost 4 bases, J lost 1 base, and 7 bases lay in between. The CDR3 extends over 13 amino acids. From germline, CDR1 is SEHNR and CDR2 FQNEAQ (reference sequence). The CDR3 protein is CASSSSPNTEAFF. For the CDR3, the DNA is TGTGCCAGCAGCTCTTCCCCGAACACTGAAGCTTTCTTT.

This clone occurred once. The chain is built from TRBV6-5 and TRBJ2-3; 12 bases align to TRBD1. This CDR3 has 15 amino acids. J gave up 4 bases and V 3 bases, and 2 bases lay outside the gene matches. Germline V gene lookup returns CDR1 MNHEY and CDR2 SVGAGI. The CDR3 coding sequence is TGTGCCAGCAGTTATGGGACAGGGGGCCCAGATACGCAGTATTTT. Its translation: CASSYGTGGPDTQYF.

This clone was seen a few times. The chain uses TRBV7-9 and TRBJ2-4; D call uncertain. V was trimmed by 4 bases and J by 0 bases, leaving 10 bases between them. The V gene's germline CDR1 is SEHNR and CDR2 FQNEAQ (reference sequence). The CDR3 totals 15 residues. The CDR3: CASSSDRLAKNIQYF. The DNA of the CDR3 is TGTGCCAGCAGCTCTGACCGACTAGCCAAAAACATTCAGTACTTC.

This clone has a handful of counts. The chain carries TRBV30 and TRBJ2-7, with D possibly TRBD1 on 5 matching bases. Germline V lookup: CDR1 GTSNPN, CDR2 SVGIG (reference sequence). The CDR3 extends over 13 amino acids. Trimming took off 8 bases at V and 3 bases at J, with 17 bases between the two ends. The CDR3 loop is CASSTTVGYEQYF. In DNA, the CDR3 is TGTGCCAGTAGTACGACAGTAGGCTACGAGCAGTACTTC.

Only a few counts were recorded for this clone. V gene TRBV7-8 combines with J gene TRBJ2-1, with TRBD2 identical over 7 bases. The V gene's germline CDR1 is SGHVS and CDR2 FQNEAQ. CDR3 length: 15 residues. The ends lost 4 bases at V and 4 bases at J; junction bases unmatched: 7. The CDR3 nucleotides read TGTGCCAGCAGCTCTAGGACTAGTCAGTACAATGAGCAGTTCTTC. Translated: CASSSRTSQYNEQFF.

The chain recombines TRBV7-3 with TRBJ2-1, with D tentatively TRBD1 (6 bases). V lost 5 bases and J lost 2, with 19 bases in between. The germline gives CDR1 SGHTA, CDR2 FQGTGA. The length of the CDR3 is 17 residues. Here the CDR3 reads CASSPAGTRTAYNEQFF. Here the CDR3 DNA reads TGTGCCAGCAGCCCGGCCGGGACAAGGACGGCCTACAATGAGCAGTTCTTC.

A few counts support this clone. The chain joins TRBV7-8 to TRBJ2-3; perhaps TRBD1 as D (6 bases). CDR1 SGHVS and CDR2 FQNEAQ come from the germline V gene. The CDR3 runs to 14 residues. V was clipped by 5 bases and J by 2 bases, with 11 bases between them. CDR3 sequence reads: CASSPGQPTDTQYF. CDR3 DNA: TGTGCCAGCAGCCCTGGACAGCCCACAGATACGCAGTATTTT.

The V call is TRBV7-3, the J call TRBJ2-1; TRBD1 is a possible D gene (5 bases). With 5 bases removed from V and 5 bases from J, the gap between germline ends came to 10 bases. Germline lookup yields CDR1 SGHTA and CDR2 FQGTGA. There are 13 residues in the CDR3. In DNA, the CDR3 is TGTGCCAGCAGCCAGGGATTCAACAATGAGCAGTTCTTC. It encodes CASSQGFNNEQFF.

This clone was counted ten times or more. The V gene is TRBV5-4, the J gene TRBJ1-3; D is undetermined. The germline V and J ends were trimmed by 6 bases and 0 bases, with 10 bases remaining between them. Germline CDR1 and CDR2: SGHNT and YYREEE (reference sequence). The CDR3 is 14 residues long. CDR3 residues: CASNDPNSGNTIYF. The CDR3 nucleotides are TGTGCCAGCAACGACCCAAACTCTGGAAACACCATATATTTT.

CDR3 bases: TGTGCCAGCAGTTCTCTGTGGGCTAGCGGGGGGACAGATACGCAGTATTTT. Encoded protein: CASSSLWASGGTDTQYF. This rearrangement joins TRBV28 to TRBJ2-3, with 11 bases identical to TRBD2. Per the germline V gene, CDR1 is MDHEN and CDR2 is SYDVKM. The V segment lost 4 bases and the J segment 3 bases; nucleotides outside the gene matches: 9. This CDR3 has 17 amino acids.

This clone showed up just a few times. The rearrangement joins TRBV18 to TRBJ2-1, with TRBD2 identical over 9 bases. Germline CDR1 KGHSH, CDR2 LQKENI. V was pared by 3 bases and J by 4 bases, with 4 bases of the junction left unmatched. The CDR3 totals 15 residues. The CDR3: CASSPPLAGYNEQFF. The CDR3 coding sequence is TGTGCCAGCTCACCTCCCCTAGCGGGATACAATGAGCAGTTCTTC.

This clone came up a few times. CDR3 in amino acids: CASSFRLATEAFF. The CDR3 DNA sequence: TGCGCCAGCAGCTTTAGATTAGCGACTGAAGCTTTCTTT. V usage is TRBV5-1 and J usage is TRBJ1-1; no definite D call. Deletions cut 2 bases from V and 5 bases from J, with 10 bases between. This CDR3 spans 13 amino acids. CDR1 is SGHRS, CDR2 YFSETQ, per germline.

This clone has just a few counts. The gene calls are TRBV7-6 and TRBJ2-5; 8 nucleotides line up with TRBD2. V was clipped by 5 bases and J by 3 bases; unmatched bases: 5. Germline V gene data show CDR1 as SGHVS and CDR2 as FNYEAQ. This CDR3 spans 14 amino acids. The CDR3 is CASSTSGRKETQYF. CDR3 DNA: TGTGCCAGCAGCACCAGCGGGAGAAAAGAGACCCAGTACTTC.

Notes on this clone: The same CDR3 is also encoded by other DNA sequences in this sample. The genes are TRBV18 and TRBJ1-5, with a possible D match to TRBD1 (5 bases). Germline lookup yields CDR1 KGHSH and CDR2 LQKENI. Deletions cut 6 bases from V and 7 bases from J, with 13 bases between. This CDR3 has 13 residues. The CDR3 bases are TGTGCCAGCTCCCCGGGGGGGGACCAGCCCCAGCATTTT. Translated: CASSPGGDQPQHF.

This clone was recorded a few times. The chain carries TRBV6-6 and TRBJ1-3; D not resolved. V lost 11 bases, J lost 2 bases, and 7 bases lay in between. The CDR3 totals 11 residues. CDR1 and CDR2 (germline): MNHNY, SVGAGI (reference sequence). The CDR3 DNA reads as TGTGCCGCCGGGGCTGGAAACACCATATATTTT. Amino acids: CAAGAGNTIYF.

The rearrangement joins TRBV4-3 to TRBJ1-2; TRBD1 is a possible D gene (5 bases). V was trimmed by 3 bases and J by 7 bases, leaving 15 bases between them. This CDR3 spans 14 amino acids. Germline values: CDR1 LGHNA, CDR2 YSLEER. CDR3: CASSQAKRRGGYTF. Written as DNA, the CDR3 is TGCGCCAGCAGCCAGGCTAAAAGGAGGGGTGGCTACACCTTC.

In its sample, this clone was seen many times. The chain is built from TRBV15 and TRBJ1-6, with a weak D call TRBD1 (5 bases). Per germline, CDR1 LNHNV and CDR2 YYDKDF (reference sequence). V gave up 2 bases and J gave up 8 bases, with 10 bases separating them. This CDR3 is 14 amino acids long. The CDR3 spells CATSRQGGYSPLHF. CDR3 coding DNA: TGTGCCACCAGCAGACAGGGCGGGTATTCACCCCTCCACTTT.

This clone has a count of ten or more. The chain recombines TRBV18 with TRBJ2-6; D ambiguous. V was pared by 3 bases and J by 3 bases, with 6 bases between. The CDR3 runs 14 residues. The germline CDR1 and CDR2 sequences are KGHSH and LQKENI. CDR3: CASSPWDGANVLTF. In DNA form, the CDR3 reads TGTGCCAGCTCACCCTGGGATGGGGCCAACGTCCTGACTTTC.